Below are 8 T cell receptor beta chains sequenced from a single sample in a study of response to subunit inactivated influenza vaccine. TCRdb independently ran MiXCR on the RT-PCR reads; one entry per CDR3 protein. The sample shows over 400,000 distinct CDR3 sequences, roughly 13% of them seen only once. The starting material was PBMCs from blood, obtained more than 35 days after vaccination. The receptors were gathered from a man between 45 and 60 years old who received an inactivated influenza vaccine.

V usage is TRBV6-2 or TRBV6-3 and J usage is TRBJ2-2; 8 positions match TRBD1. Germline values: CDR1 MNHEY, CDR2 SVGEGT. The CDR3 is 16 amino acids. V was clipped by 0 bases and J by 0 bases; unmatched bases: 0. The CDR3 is CASSYSTGANTGELFF. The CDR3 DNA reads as TGTGCCAGCAGTTACTCGACAGGGGCGAACACCGGGGAGCTGTTTTTT.

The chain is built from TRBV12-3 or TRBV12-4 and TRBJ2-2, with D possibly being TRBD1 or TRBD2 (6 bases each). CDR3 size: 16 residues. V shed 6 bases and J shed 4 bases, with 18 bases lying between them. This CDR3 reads CASSTSGWGATGELFF. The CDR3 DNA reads TGTGCCAGCAGCACCAGCGGTTGGGGGGCCACCGGGGAGCTGTTTTTT.

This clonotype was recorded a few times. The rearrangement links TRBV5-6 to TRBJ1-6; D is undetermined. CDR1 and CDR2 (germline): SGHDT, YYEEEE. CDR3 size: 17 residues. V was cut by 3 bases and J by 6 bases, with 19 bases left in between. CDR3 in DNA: TGTGCCAGCAGCTCCGAATACCTGATGGGGTTTAATTCACCCCTCCACTTT. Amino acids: CASSSEYLMGFNSPLHF. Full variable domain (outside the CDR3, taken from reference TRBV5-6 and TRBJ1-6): DAGVTQSPTHLIKTRGQQVTLRCSPKSGHDTVSWYQQALGQGPQFIFQYYEEEERQRGNFPDRFSGHQFPNYSSELNVNALLLGDSALYLCASSSEYLMGFNSPLHFGNGTRLTVT.

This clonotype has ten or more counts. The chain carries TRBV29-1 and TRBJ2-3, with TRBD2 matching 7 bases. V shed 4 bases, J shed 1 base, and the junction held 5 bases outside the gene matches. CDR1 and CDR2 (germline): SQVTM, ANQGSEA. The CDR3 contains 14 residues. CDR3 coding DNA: TGCAGCGTTGCTGGCGGGAGAGGCACAGATACGCAGTATTTT. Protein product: CSVAGGRGTDTQYF.

CDR3 DNA sequence: TGTGCCAGCAGCACCCGGACAGGGTTCGACTATGGCTACACCTTC. The encoded protein is CASSTRTGFDYGYTF. V gene TRBV7-2 combines with J gene TRBJ1-2, with TRBD1 matching 8 bases. Germline CDR1 is SGHTA and CDR2 is FQGNSA. The trim removed 5 bases at V and 3 bases at J, leaving 8 bases unmatched. This CDR3 has 15 residues.

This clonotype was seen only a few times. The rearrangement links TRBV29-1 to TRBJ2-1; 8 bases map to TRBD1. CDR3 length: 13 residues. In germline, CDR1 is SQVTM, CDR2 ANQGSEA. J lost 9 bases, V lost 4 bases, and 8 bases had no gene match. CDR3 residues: CSVGDRRRGEQFF. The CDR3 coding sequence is TGCAGCGTTGGGGACAGGCGGAGGGGTGAGCAGTTCTTC.

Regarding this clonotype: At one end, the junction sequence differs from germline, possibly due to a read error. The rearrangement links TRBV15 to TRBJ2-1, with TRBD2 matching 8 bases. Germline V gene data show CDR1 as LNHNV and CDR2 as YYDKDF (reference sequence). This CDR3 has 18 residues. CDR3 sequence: CASSSRSPLSGTYNEQFF. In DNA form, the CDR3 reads TGTGCCAGCAGCTCGAGATCCCCTCTTAGCGGGACCTACAATGAGCAGTTCTTC.

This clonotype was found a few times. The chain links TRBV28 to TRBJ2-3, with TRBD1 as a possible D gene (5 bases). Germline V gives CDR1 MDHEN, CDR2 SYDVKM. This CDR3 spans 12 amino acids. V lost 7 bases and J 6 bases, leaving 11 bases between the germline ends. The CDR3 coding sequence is TGTGCCAGCAAAAAACAGGTGGATACGCAGTATTTT. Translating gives CASKKQVDTQYF. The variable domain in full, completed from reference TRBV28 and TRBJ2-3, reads DVKVTQSSRYLVKRTGEKVFLECVQDMDHENMFWYRQDPGLGLRLIYFSYDVKMKEKGDIPEGYSVSREKKERFSLILESASTNQTSMYLCASKKQVDTQYFGPGTRLTVL.